This entry is about one TCR beta chain. Germline assignment: CDR1 SGHVS and CDR2 FQNEAQ. V was clipped by 4 bases and J by 1 base; unmatched bases: 2. This CDR3 has 15 residues. Clones were read by immunoSEQ multiplex PCR, and TCRdb kept only the in-frame ones, dropping some. Seen here are around 94,000 clones, approximately 93% observed once, and the top ten hold approximately 1.5%. The sample comes from a study of control samples from healthy donors and cancer patients. The receptor was derived from a woman in her 30s in good health. Material: blood. The chain employs TRBV7-8 and TRBJ2-1; 9 nucleotides align to TRBD2. DNA of the CDR3: TGTGCCAGCAGCTCCACTAGCGGGTCCTACAATGAGCAGTTCTTC. The encoded protein is CASSSTSGSYNEQFF.